These T cell receptor beta chains were read from a single sample in a study of HIV-infected patients and healthy controls. TCRdb reprocessed the 5' RACE reads via MiXCR and lists one record per CDR3 protein. The data hold 18,000 or so distinct CDR3 sequences, with roughly a fifth observed a single time. Sample: CD8+ T cells from blood. All receptors come from a human donor in good health. Each CDR3 is given without its conserved first and last residue. Each record gives: J gene, V gene, clone size, CDR3 protein. Part of the rows lack a size; the others show once, few, many or a class for expanded clones.

TRBJ1-1,TRBV29-1,few,SVERPMAF
TRBJ2-3,TRBV6-5,many,ASSPGWVGEDTQY
TRBJ2-3,TRBV15,many,ATSRVYGAHTDTQY
TRBJ2-1,TRBV7-9,NA,ASSLAGQVYNEQF
TRBJ2-7,TRBV6-1,few,ATLAGSSYEQY
TRBJ2-3,TRBV5-6,NA,ASSIPSGGALSTDTQY
TRBJ1-1,TRBV6-5,few,ASSLRTGPVGTTEAF
TRBJ2-1,TRBV7-2,few,ASSSGLAGLEQF
TRBJ1-2,TRBV6-6,NA,ASSYIGGGNYGYT
TRBJ2-3,TRBV6-2/TRBV6-3,many,ASSYSGGATDTQY
TRBJ1-2,TRBV24-1,many,ATSDLRETYGYT
TRBJ2-1,TRBV12-3/TRBV12-4,many,ASSTLAGGPDEQF
TRBJ2-2,TRBV9,NA,ASTLDGITGELF
TRBJ1-5,TRBV4-1,many,ASSLSSGGWGNQPQH
TRBJ1-1,TRBV6-5,NA,ASSVSGGPNTEAF
TRBJ1-2,TRBV12-3/TRBV12-4,many,ASSGRTNYGYT
TRBJ1-2,TRBV12-3/TRBV12-4,many,ASSTRRLANYGYT
TRBJ2-2,TRBV27,few,ATARVTGELF
TRBJ2-7,TRBV7-9,NA,ASSSDYEQY